Listed here are 28 T cell receptor beta chains from one sample, sequenced in a study of blood T cell repertoires in COVID-19. Profiling relied on immunoSEQ multiplex PCR, and the TCRdb table lists in-frame clones only, not all of them. The data show 250,000 to 400,000 clones, under 90% seen once. The sample taken for sequencing was PBMCs or T cells enriched from blood (not recorded which). These TCRs come from a man in his sixties who had recovered from COVID-19.

The rearrangement uses TRBV18 and TRBJ1-1, with a weak D call TRBD1 (6 bases). V was trimmed by 1 base and J by 9 bases, leaving 12 bases between them. The germline gives CDR1 KGHSH, CDR2 LQKENI. The CDR3 has 13 residues. The DNA of the CDR3 is TGTGCCAGCTCACCACTTGACAGGATCCAAGCTTTCTTT. This encodes CASSPLDRIQAFF.

The chain employs TRBV18 and TRBJ2-7; TRBD1 is a possible D gene (6 bases). Trimming shortened V by 1 base and J by 7 bases, and 11 bases separated the two germline ends. The CDR3 is made up of 13 amino acids. Germline V CDR1 and CDR2: KGHSH, LQKENI. The CDR3 sequence is CASSPLTGREQYF. Written as DNA, the CDR3 is TGTGCCAGCTCACCACTAACAGGGCGTGAGCAGTACTTC.

This clone was seen once. V and J are TRBV28 and TRBJ1-2; D is uncertain. The CDR3 runs 11 residues. Germline V gene lookup returns CDR1 MDHEN and CDR2 SYDVKM. The V end was cut by 3 bases, the J end by 10 bases, with 9 bases between. The CDR3 loop is CASSFLDDYTF. Here the CDR3 DNA reads TGTGCCAGCAGTTTCCTAGACGACTACACCTTC.

V gene TRBV5-1 combines with J gene TRBJ2-7; D may be TRBD1 (6 bases). Trimming left V 2 bases short and J 6 bases short, with 15 bases between. There are 14 residues in the CDR3. In germline, CDR1 is SGHRS, CDR2 YFSETQ. The CDR3 bases are TGCGCCAGCAGCTTAGGACAGCCGAACTTCGAGCAGTACTTC. It yields the protein CASSLGQPNFEQYF.

This chain joins TRBV5-1 and TRBJ2-2; 8 bases are a match to TRBD1. The CDR3 sequence is 16 residues long. Germline V CDR1 and CDR2: SGHRS, YFSETQ. V trimming: 4 bases; J trimming: 2 bases; junction bases outside the gene matches: 7. The CDR3 region is CASSRRQGPNTGELFF. CDR3 nucleotide sequence: TGCGCCAGCAGCCGTAGACAGGGGCCCAACACCGGGGAGCTGTTTTTT. The full variable domain, rest sourced from reference TRBV5-1 and TRBJ2-2, is KAGVTQTPRYLIKTRGQQVTLSCSPISGHRSVSWYQQTPGQGLQFLFEYFSETQRNKGNFPGRFSGRQFSNSRSEMNVSTLELGDSALYLCASSRRQGPNTGELFFGEGSRLTVL.

The chain employs TRBV5-1 and TRBJ2-1; 13 bases are shared with TRBD2. Trimming cost V 3 bases and J 4 bases; bases outside gene matches: 7. The CDR3 has 17 amino acids. Germline loops: CDR1 SGHRS, CDR2 YFSETQ. The CDR3 nucleotides are TGCGCCAGCAGCTCCCCCTCGGGACTAGCGGGGTACAATGAGCAGTTCTTC. This sequence encodes CASSSPSGLAGYNEQFF.

This clone was counted between two and nine times. The V and J genes are TRBV4-3 and TRBJ2-7; D is perhaps TRBD1 (6 bases). Germline-derived CDR1 and CDR2 are LGHNA and YSLEER. Trimming stripped 5 bases from V and 3 bases from J, with 20 bases between. This CDR3 spans 16 amino acids. The CDR3 region is CASSSTFPPTGYEQYF. The CDR3 DNA is TGCGCCAGCAGCTCTACGTTCCCGCCGACAGGCTACGAGCAGTACTTC.

The CDR3 loop reads CAWSGDSVNTEAFF. The CDR3 nucleotides are TGTGCCTGGAGTGGGGACAGTGTGAACACTGAAGCTTTCTTT. This rearrangement joins TRBV30 to TRBJ1-1; 7 nucleotides align to TRBD1. CDR1 and CDR2 from the germline V gene are GTSNPN and SVGIG (reference sequence). The CDR3 length is 14 residues. Trimming cost V 1 base and J 0 bases; bases outside gene matches: 2. Full variable domain (remainder filled in from reference TRBV30 and TRBJ1-1): SQTIHQWPATLVQPVGSPLSLECTVEGTSNPNLYWYRQAAGRGLQLLFYSVGIGQISSEVPQNLSASRPQDRQFILSSKKLLLSDSGFYLCAWSGDSVNTEAFFGQGTRLTVV.

This sequence joins TRBV7-2 and TRBJ1-4, with D unresolved. With 5 bases removed from V and 0 bases from J, the gap between germline ends came to 13 bases. The CDR3 length is 16 residues. Germline V gene data show CDR1 as SGHTA and CDR2 as FQGNSA. CDR3 residues: CASSRQEAATNEKLFF. The CDR3 region has the DNA TGTGCCAGCAGCCGTCAAGAAGCCGCAACTAATGAAAAACTGTTTTTT. The full variable domain, with the rest looked up from reference TRBV7-2 and TRBJ1-4, is GAGVSQSPSNKVTEKGKDVELRCDPISGHTALYWYRQSLGQGLEFLIYFQGNSAPDKSGLPSDRFSAERTGGSVSTLTIQRTQQEDSAVYLCASSRQEAATNEKLFFGSGTQLSVL.

The chain couples TRBV5-1 to TRBJ2-4, with a weak D call TRBD2 (6 bases). Germline lookup yields CDR1 SGHRS and CDR2 YFSETQ. Trimming took 0 bases from V and 5 from J, leaving 9 bases between them. The CDR3 is 14 amino acids. CDR3 loop: CASSLALAENIQYF. CDR3 nucleotides: TGCGCCAGCAGCTTGGCATTAGCGGAAAACATTCAGTACTTC.

The J gene is TRBJ2-2, the V gene TRBV27, with a possible D match to TRBD1 (5 bases). The germline V gene encodes CDR1 MNHEY and CDR2 SMNVEV (reference sequence). This CDR3 region has 16 residues. V lost 5 bases and J 7 bases, leaving 20 bases between the germline ends. The CDR3 coding sequence is TGTGCCAGCAGTACCACCGTTGGAAGGGGCGGCGGGGAGCTGTTTTTT. Translated: CASSTTVGRGGGELFF.

The genes are TRBV4-2 and TRBJ2-3, with a possible D match to TRBD2 (6 bases). The germline V gene encodes CDR1 LGHNA and CDR2 YNFKEQ. Trimming took 0 bases from V and 5 from J, leaving 9 bases between them. This CDR3 is built from 14 residues. For the CDR3, the DNA is TGTGCCAGCAGCCAAGAGTGGGAGGAAGATACGCAGTATTTT. Its protein is CASSQEWEEDTQYF.

The chain uses TRBV29-1 and TRBJ1-2, with TRBD1 identical over 8 bases. The CDR3 is made up of 12 amino acids. V shed 7 bases, J shed 4 bases, and the junction held 5 bases outside the gene matches. Per germline, CDR1 SQVTM and CDR2 ANQGSEA. This CDR3 reads CSGGQGTYGYTF. DNA for the CDR3: TGCAGCGGCGGACAGGGAACCTATGGCTACACCTTC.

This clone has more than one count but fewer than ten. The chain is built from TRBV18 and TRBJ2-7, with 7 nucleotides matching TRBD2. Germline CDR1 and CDR2: KGHSH and LQKENI. The ends lost 2 bases at V and 5 bases at J; junction bases unmatched: 9. The CDR3 has 15 residues. The CDR3: CASSPVGSAGDEQYF. The CDR3, as DNA: TGTGCCAGCTCACCAGTTGGGTCGGCGGGAGACGAGCAGTACTTC.

Note on this clone: The same CDR3 also results from other DNA sequences found in this sample. The rearrangement joins TRBV6-5 to TRBJ2-1, with a weak D call TRBD1 (6 bases). The CDR3 is made up of 14 amino acids. Trimming took off 2 bases at V and 4 bases at J, with 9 bases between the two ends. Germline V gene sequence: CDR1 MNHEY, CDR2 SVGAGI. The CDR3 DNA reads as TGTGCCAGCAGTTACGATAGGGGGTACAATGAGCAGTTCTTC. Amino acids: CASSYDRGYNEQFF.

As DNA, the CDR3 is TGTGCCAGCAGACCAGCGGGAGGGCCGCCAGATACGCAGTATTTT. Translating it yields CASRPAGGPPDTQYF. J is TRBJ2-3 and V is TRBV7-3; 10 bases are shared with TRBD2. V lost 6 bases, J lost 4 bases, and 7 bases stayed unmatched. CDR3 size: 15 residues. The germline V gene encodes CDR1 SGHTA and CDR2 FQGTGA.

This clone was observed a few times. This chain joins TRBV5-1 and TRBJ2-7, with D possibly TRBD2 on 6 matching bases. This CDR3 spans 15 amino acids. V was shortened by 4 bases and J by 1 base, with 15 bases between the two germline ends. Germline CDR1 SGHRS, CDR2 YFSETQ. The CDR3 loop reads CASSTTTSRSYEQYF. DNA for the CDR3: TGCGCCAGCAGCACCACGACTAGTAGGTCCTACGAGCAGTACTTC.

V gene TRBV6-5 combines with J gene TRBJ2-1; no reliable D call. V was pared by 6 bases and J by 3 bases, with 6 bases between. This CDR3 spans 12 amino acids. CDR1 is MNHEY, CDR2 SVGAGI, per germline. The CDR3 is CASRSYYNEQFF. CDR3 nucleotide sequence: TGTGCCAGCAGATCCTACTACAATGAGCAGTTCTTC.

The rearrangement joins TRBV5-4 to TRBJ2-1, with a possible D match to TRBD1 (6 bases). Per the germline V gene, CDR1 is SGHNT and CDR2 is YYREEE (reference sequence). V was pared by 4 bases and J by 0 bases, with 17 bases between. The CDR3 spans 17 residues. The CDR3 coding sequence is TGTGCCAGCAGCCCAGACAGGTACTGGAGCTCCTACAATGAGCAGTTCTTC. This gives the protein CASSPDRYWSSYNEQFF.

V and J are TRBV19 and TRBJ1-1; TRBD1 matches 10 bases. The CDR3 totals 16 residues. V shed 10 bases, J shed 4 bases, and the junction held 15 bases outside the gene matches. Germline values: CDR1 LNHDA, CDR2 SQIVND (reference sequence). Written as DNA, the CDR3 is TGTGCCACCATTTGGGGGGACAGGGGATTGAGCACTGAAGCTTTCTTT. It is translated as CATIWGDRGLSTEAFF.

The chain is built from TRBV28 and TRBJ1-6; D is possibly TRBD1 (6 bases). This CDR3 has 16 residues. Germline V gene sequence: CDR1 MDHEN, CDR2 SYDVKM. V lost 3 bases to trimming and J lost 4 bases, with 13 bases between them. CDR3 protein: CASSFPGTSYNSPLHF. The DNA of the CDR3 is TGTGCCAGCAGTTTTCCAGGGACATCTTATAATTCACCCCTCCACTTT.

The V and J genes are TRBV5-4 and TRBJ1-2, with D uncertain. The CDR3 spans 14 residues. The germline V and J ends were trimmed by 4 bases and 1 base, with 11 bases remaining between them. Per the germline V gene, CDR1 is SGHNT and CDR2 is YYREEE (reference sequence). This chain's CDR3 is CASSEDIFNYGYTF. The DNA for the CDR3 is TGTGCCAGCAGCGAAGACATTTTTAACTATGGCTACACCTTC.

The chain carries TRBV28 and TRBJ1-1; D ambiguous. CDR3 length equals 13 residues. Germline CDR1 and CDR2: MDHEN and SYDVKM. Here the CDR3 reads CGVVDLMETEAFF. The CDR3 nucleotides read TGTGGGGTAGTGGATTTGATGGAGACTGAAGCTTTCTTT. Drawing the rest from reference TRBV28 and TRBJ1-1, the complete variable domain is DVKVTQSSRYLVKRTGEKVFLECVQDMDHENMFWYRQDPGLGLRLIYFSYDVKMKEKGDIPEGYSVSREKKERFSLILESASTNQTSMYLCGVVDLMETEAFFGQGTRLTVV.

The CDR3 nucleotides are TGCGCCAGCAGCCAGCCACTAACTACGTTTACCCCCTACGAGCAGTACTTC. Translated, it gives CASSQPLTTFTPYEQYF. This sequence joins TRBV4-1 and TRBJ2-7; D remains unclear. V dropped 3 bases and J dropped 2 bases, with 20 bases sitting between them. CDR1 MGHRA and CDR2 YSYEKL come from the germline V gene. This CDR3 is 17 amino acids long.

The chain recombines TRBV5-1 with TRBJ1-2, with unresolved D. Germline lookup yields CDR1 SGHRS and CDR2 YFSETQ. The CDR3 runs to 14 residues. The V gene lost 0 bases and the J gene lost 1 base, with 7 bases spanning the gap. CDR3 region: CASSLVAVNYGYTF. The DNA for the CDR3 is TGCGCCAGCAGCTTGGTTGCAGTTAACTATGGCTACACCTTC. The complete variable domain, with remaining parts taken from reference TRBV5-1 and TRBJ1-2, reads KAGVTQTPRYLIKTRGQQVTLSCSPISGHRSVSWYQQTPGQGLQFLFEYFSETQRNKGNFPGRFSGRQFSNSRSEMNVSTLELGDSALYLCASSLVAVNYGYTFGSGTRLTVV.

This clone was found a few times. The chain combines TRBV28 with TRBJ2-3; TRBD2 matches at 10 bases. Per germline, CDR1 MDHEN and CDR2 SYDVKM. With 8 bases clipped from V and 4 bases from J, the junction kept 6 bases outside the gene matches. This CDR3 contains 14 residues. The CDR3 DNA is TGTGCCAGCGGGGCTAGCGGGAGTGCAGATACGCAGTATTTT. This encodes CASGASGSADTQYF.

The J gene is TRBJ2-2, the V gene TRBV5-4; D perhaps matches TRBD2 (5 bases). The V gene's germline CDR1 is SGHNT and CDR2 YYREEE (reference sequence). There are 13 residues in the CDR3. V lost 5 bases and J 4 bases, leaving 9 bases between the germline ends. The CDR3 nucleotides read TGTGCCAGCAGGGGAAGCGGCACCGGGGAGCTGTTTTTT. Its protein product is CASRGSGTGELFF.

The V call is TRBV18, the J call TRBJ1-1; TRBD1 is a possible D gene (5 bases). V was pared by 0 bases and J by 1 base, with 9 bases between. The V gene's germline CDR1 is KGHSH and CDR2 LQKENI. The CDR3 length is 15 residues. CDR3 in DNA: TGTGCCAGCTCACCACCGTCGACAGAGAACACTGAAGCTTTCTTT. Protein: CASSPPSTENTEAFF.